This T cell receptor (beta chain) was captured in a study of blood T cells in healthy people across ages. This clonotype is a singleton in its sample. Germline loops: CDR1 LNHNV, CDR2 YYDKDF (reference sequence). V dropped 2 bases and J dropped 10; count of bases not matched to a gene: 9. This CDR3 is built from 15 residues. Through a sample-barcoded 5' primer and a J-beta primer mix, a second PCR was run for roughly 7 to 11 cycles. All cDNA molecules were each tagged by a template-switch adaptor with 12 random nucleotides. Each CDR3 protein is one row after TCRdb ran MiXCR on the 5' RACE reads. The profile covers some 900,000 distinct CDR3 sequences, with around 48% appearing a single time and roughly 13% taken by the ten largest.

Sequenced material: blood. The TCR was taken from a man aged 25 to 45 in good health. This chain connects TRBV15 to TRBJ2-1, with 9 bases matching TRBD2. CDR3 in DNA: TGTGCCACCAGCAGACTAGCGGGGCCCTTCCGGGAGCAGTTCTTC. Protein sequence: CATSRLAGPFREQFF.